These 9 T cell receptor beta chains came from one sample sequenced in a study of T-cell reconstitution after alpha-beta-depleted transplantation in children. Preparation of the TCRbeta library was carried out with unique molecular identifiers. MiXCR, run by TCRdb on the PCR reads, gives a single entry per CDR3 protein. The table records 500,000 to 750,000 distinct CDR3 sequences, roughly 13% of them present only once. The sequenced sample was PBMCs, mostly from graft donor cells, obtained 360 days after TCRalphabeta/CD19-depleted stem cell transplant. These receptors were obtained from a male patient between 10 and 17 years old who had a stem cell transplant for acute myeloid leukemia, so the T cells may come from the graft donor.

This clonotype was found a few times. The genes are TRBV28 and TRBJ2-7; D remains unclear. Germline V gives CDR1 MDHEN, CDR2 SYDVKM. The CDR3 covers 14 residues. V was trimmed by 1 base and J by 4 bases, leaving 11 bases between them. The CDR3 is CASSLLQLNYEQYF. The CDR3 bases are TGTGCCAGCAGTTTATTGCAGTTGAATTACGAGCAGTACTTC. The full variable domain, its missing parts supplied by reference TRBV28 and TRBJ2-7, is DVKVTQSSRYLVKRTGEKVFLECVQDMDHENMFWYRQDPGLGLRLIYFSYDVKMKEKGDIPEGYSVSREKKERFSLILESASTNQTSMYLCASSLLQLNYEQYFGPGTRLTVT.

The chain uses TRBV18 and TRBJ1-6; weak D call: TRBD1 (6 bases). This CDR3 region has 15 residues. CDR1 is KGHSH, CDR2 LQKENI, per germline. V was cut by 2 bases and J by 7 bases, with 12 bases left in between. CDR3 in DNA: TGTGCCAGCTCACCATTAACAGGGAGCAATTCACCCCTCCACTTT. It encodes CASSPLTGSNSPLHF.

The gene calls are TRBV20-1 and TRBJ1-5; TRBD1 matches at 8 bases. This CDR3 has 12 amino acids. V was clipped by 6 bases and J by 7 bases; unmatched bases: 5. Germline CDR1 and CDR2: DFQATT and SNEGSKA (reference sequence). The CDR3 DNA reads as TGCAGTGCGCGGACAGGGAACCAGCCCCAGCATTTT. As protein: CSARTGNQPQHF.

The chain is built from TRBV7-3 and TRBJ2-1; possibly TRBD1 or TRBD2 for D (5 bases each). The CDR3 has 15 residues. V was shortened by 5 bases and J by 7 bases, with 18 bases between the two germline ends. Germline CDR1 SGHTA, CDR2 FQGTGA. The CDR3 coding sequence is TGTGCCAGCAGCACGGGACCCCTCAGGGAAAATGAGCAGTTCTTC. Encoded protein: CASSTGPLRENEQFF. The variable domain in full, completed from reference TRBV7-3 and TRBJ2-1, reads GAGVSQTPSNKVTEKGKYVELRCDPISGHTALYWYRQSLGQGPEFLIYFQGTGAADDSGLPNDRFFAVRPEGSVSTLKIQRTERGDSAVYLCASSTGPLRENEQFFGPGTRLTVL.

The chain couples TRBV20-1 to TRBJ2-7; the match to TRBD1 covers 9 bases. The CDR3 is made up of 15 amino acids. J was trimmed by 3 bases and V by 0 bases; bases with no gene match: 6. CDR1 DFQATT and CDR2 SNEGSKA come from the germline V gene (reference sequence). The CDR3 region has the DNA TGCAGTGCTAGAGATGCGGGACAGGGCTACTACGAGCAGTACTTC. Amino acid sequence: CSARDAGQGYYEQYF.

This clonotype has at least ten counts. The chain carries TRBV20-1 and TRBJ2-1; TRBD1 or TRBD2 may be the D gene (5 bases each). The V gene's germline CDR1 is DFQATT and CDR2 SNEGSKA (reference sequence). This CDR3 contains 16 residues. V lost 1 base, J lost 4 bases, and 17 bases lay in between. The DNA for the CDR3 is TGCAGTGCTAGAGCCCCTCCGGGACGGTTATACAATGAGCAGTTCTTC. Translating gives CSARAPPGRLYNEQFF.

The chain employs TRBV6-5 and TRBJ2-5; 10 bases are a match to TRBD2. This CDR3 is built from 19 residues. Unmatched junction bases numbered 14, after V lost 2 bases and J lost 2 bases. CDR1 and CDR2 (germline): MNHEY, SVGAGI. The CDR3 here is CASSYPVGLAGAGQETQYF. The CDR3 DNA follows: TGTGCCAGCAGTTACCCCGTGGGGCTAGCGGGAGCGGGGCAAGAGACCCAGTACTTC.

The rearrangement links TRBV12-3 or TRBV12-4 to TRBJ2-1; a weak D match, TRBD2 (6 bases). This CDR3 comprises 20 residues. The ends were cut back, 8 bases at V and 5 bases at J, with 34 bases in the middle. The CDR3, as DNA: TGTGCCAGCTACCCTCCATGGGTTCGAAGCGGGCAGACGTTAGACAATGAGCAGTTCTTC. Translation gives CASYPPWVRSGQTLDNEQFF.

This clonotype has only a few counts. The chain joins TRBV29-1 to TRBJ1-1; D remains ambiguous. V lost 6 bases to trimming and J lost 7 bases, with 18 bases between them. Germline lookup yields CDR1 SQVTM and CDR2 ANQGSEA. CDR3 length equals 13 residues. The CDR3, as DNA: TGCAGCGTCGCCAGCACCCGAGGAGGTGAAGCTTTCTTT. Translation: CSVASTRGGEAFF. The full variable domain, with the rest looked up from reference TRBV29-1 and TRBJ1-1, is SAVISQKPSRDICQRGTSLTIQCQVDSQVTMMFWYRQQPGQSLTLIATANQGSEATYESGFVIDKFPISRPNLTFSTLTVSNMSPEDSSIYLCSVASTRGGEAFFGQGTRLTVV.